This T cell receptor beta chain is drawn from a study of blood T cell repertoires in COVID-19. Libraries were prepared by immunoSEQ multiplex PCR; TCRdb keeps only in-frame clonotypes and omits some of them. The data contain about 200,000 clones, about 83% of them singletons. Trimming removed 1 base from V and 3 bases from J, with 10 bases in between. This CDR3 is built from 14 residues. CDR1 and CDR2 (germline): SEHNR, FQNEAQ (reference sequence). The V call is TRBV7-9, the J call TRBJ2-7, with D possibly TRBD1 on 5 matching bases. Sequenced material: PBMCs or T cells enriched from blood (not recorded which). The sequence came from a man between 35 and 55 years old with acute COVID-19. CDR3 protein: CASSLVIGDYEQYF. As DNA, the CDR3 is TGTGCCAGCAGCTTAGTGATAGGGGACTACGAGCAGTACTTC. Full variable domain (outside the CDR3, taken from reference TRBV7-9 and TRBJ2-7): DTGVSQNPRHKITKRGQNVTFRCDPISEHNRLYWYRQTLGQGPEFLTYFQNEAQLEKSRLLSDRFSAERPKGSFSTLEIQRTEQGDSAMYLCASSLVIGDYEQYFGPGTRLTVT.